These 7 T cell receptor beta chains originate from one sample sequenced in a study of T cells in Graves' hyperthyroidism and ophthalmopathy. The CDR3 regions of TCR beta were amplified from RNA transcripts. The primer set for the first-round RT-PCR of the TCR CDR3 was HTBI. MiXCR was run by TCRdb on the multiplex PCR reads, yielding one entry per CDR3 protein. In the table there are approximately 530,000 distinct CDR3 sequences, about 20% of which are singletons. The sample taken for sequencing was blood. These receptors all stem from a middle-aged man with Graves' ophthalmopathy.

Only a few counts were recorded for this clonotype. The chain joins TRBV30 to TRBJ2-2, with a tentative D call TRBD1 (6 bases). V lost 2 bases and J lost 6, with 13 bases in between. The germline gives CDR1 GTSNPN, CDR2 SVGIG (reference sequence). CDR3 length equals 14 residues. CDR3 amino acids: CAWSIIQGPGELFF. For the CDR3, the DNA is TGTGCCTGGAGTATCATACAGGGACCCGGGGAGCTGTTTTTT.

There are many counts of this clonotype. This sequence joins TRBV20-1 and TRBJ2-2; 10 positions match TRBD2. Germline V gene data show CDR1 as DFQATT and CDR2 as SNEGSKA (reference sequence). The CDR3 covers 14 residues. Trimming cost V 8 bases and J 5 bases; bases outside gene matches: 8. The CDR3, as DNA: TGCAGTATATTAGCGGGAGGAGGGACCGGGGAGCTGTTTTTT. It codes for CSILAGGGTGELFF.

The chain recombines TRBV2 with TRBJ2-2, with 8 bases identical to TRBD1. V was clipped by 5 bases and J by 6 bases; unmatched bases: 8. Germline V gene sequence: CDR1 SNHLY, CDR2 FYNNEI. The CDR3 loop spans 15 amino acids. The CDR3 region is CASSTGQGGAGELFF. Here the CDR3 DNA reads TGTGCCAGCAGTACTGGACAGGGTGGGGCCGGGGAGCTGTTTTTT. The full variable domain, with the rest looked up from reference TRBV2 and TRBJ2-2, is EPEVTQTPSHQVTQMGQEVILRCVPISNHLYFYWYRQILGQKVEFLVSFYNNEISEKSEIFDDQFSVERPDGSNFTLKIRSTKLEDSAMYFCASSTGQGGAGELFFGEGSRLTVL.

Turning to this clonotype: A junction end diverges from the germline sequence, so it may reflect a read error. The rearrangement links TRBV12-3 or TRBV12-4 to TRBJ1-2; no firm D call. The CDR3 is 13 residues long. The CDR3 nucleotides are TGTGCCAGCAGTTTCGGAGTCCGGGATGGCCACACCTTC. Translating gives CASSFGVRDGHTF.

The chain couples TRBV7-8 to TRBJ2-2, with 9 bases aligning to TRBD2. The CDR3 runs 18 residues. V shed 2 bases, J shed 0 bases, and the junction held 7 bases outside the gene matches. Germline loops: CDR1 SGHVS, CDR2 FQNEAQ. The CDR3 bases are TGTGCCAGCAGCTTACAAGCGGCTAGCGGGGCGAACACCGGGGAGCTGTTTTTT. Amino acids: CASSLQAASGANTGELFF.

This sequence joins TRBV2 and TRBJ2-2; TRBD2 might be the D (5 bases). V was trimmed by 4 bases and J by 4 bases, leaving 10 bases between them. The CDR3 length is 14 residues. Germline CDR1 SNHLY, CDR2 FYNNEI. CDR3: CASSVSASTGELFF. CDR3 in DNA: TGTGCCAGCAGTGTTAGCGCTAGCACCGGGGAGCTGTTTTTT.

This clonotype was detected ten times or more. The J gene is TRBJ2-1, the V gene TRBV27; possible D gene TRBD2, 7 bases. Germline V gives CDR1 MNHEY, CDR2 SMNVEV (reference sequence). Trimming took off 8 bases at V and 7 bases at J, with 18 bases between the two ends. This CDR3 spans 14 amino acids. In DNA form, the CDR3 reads TGTGCCAGCGGGGTCGGGGGGCGTCGAAATGAGCAGTTCTTC. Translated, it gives CASGVGGRRNEQFF.